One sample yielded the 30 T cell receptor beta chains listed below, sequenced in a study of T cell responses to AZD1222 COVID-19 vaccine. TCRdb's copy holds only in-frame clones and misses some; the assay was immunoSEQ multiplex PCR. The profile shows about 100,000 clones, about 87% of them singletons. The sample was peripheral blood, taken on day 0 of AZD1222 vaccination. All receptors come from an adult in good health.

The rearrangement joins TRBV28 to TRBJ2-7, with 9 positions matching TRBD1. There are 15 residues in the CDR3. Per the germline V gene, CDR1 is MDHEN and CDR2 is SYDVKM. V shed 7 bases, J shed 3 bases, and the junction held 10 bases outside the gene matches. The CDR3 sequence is CASTLFRTGVYEQYF. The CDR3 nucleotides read TGTGCCAGCACCTTGTTCAGGACAGGGGTCTACGAGCAGTACTTC.

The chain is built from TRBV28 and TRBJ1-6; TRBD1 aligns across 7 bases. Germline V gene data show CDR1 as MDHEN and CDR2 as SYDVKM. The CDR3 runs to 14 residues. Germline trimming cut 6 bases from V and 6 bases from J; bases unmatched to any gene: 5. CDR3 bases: TGTGCCAGCAGCCTGACAGGGATTAATTCACCCCTCCACTTT. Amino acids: CASSLTGINSPLHF.

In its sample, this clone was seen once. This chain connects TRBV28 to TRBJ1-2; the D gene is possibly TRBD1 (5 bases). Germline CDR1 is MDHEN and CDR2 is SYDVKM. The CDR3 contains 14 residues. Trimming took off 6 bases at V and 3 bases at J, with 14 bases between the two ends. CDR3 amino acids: CASRATGIDYGYTF. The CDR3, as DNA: TGTGCCAGCAGGGCAACAGGAATAGACTATGGCTACACCTTC.

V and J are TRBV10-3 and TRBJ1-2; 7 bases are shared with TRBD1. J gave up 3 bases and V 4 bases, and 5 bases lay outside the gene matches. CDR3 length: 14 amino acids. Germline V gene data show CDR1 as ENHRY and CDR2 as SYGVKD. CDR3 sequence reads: CAISGGTADYGYTF. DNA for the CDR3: TGTGCCATCAGTGGGGGGACAGCCGACTATGGCTACACCTTC.

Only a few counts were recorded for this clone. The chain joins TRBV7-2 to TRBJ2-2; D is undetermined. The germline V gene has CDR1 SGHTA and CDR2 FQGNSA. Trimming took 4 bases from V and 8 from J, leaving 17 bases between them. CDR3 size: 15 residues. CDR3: CASSSNLSPVGELFF. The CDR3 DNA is TGTGCCAGCAGCTCTAATCTCTCCCCGGTAGGGGAGCTGTTTTTT. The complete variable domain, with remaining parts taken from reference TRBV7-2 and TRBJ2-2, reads GAGVSQSPSNKVTEKGKDVELRCDPISGHTALYWYRQSLGQGLEFLIYFQGNSAPDKSGLPSDRFSAERTGGSVSTLTIQRTQQEDSAVYLCASSSNLSPVGELFFGEGSRLTVL.

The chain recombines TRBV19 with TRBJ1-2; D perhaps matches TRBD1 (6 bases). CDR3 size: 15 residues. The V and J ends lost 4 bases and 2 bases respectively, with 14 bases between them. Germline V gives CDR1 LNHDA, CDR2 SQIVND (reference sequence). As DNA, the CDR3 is TGTGCCAGTAGTACCTCAAGGAGGGGGAACTATGGCTACACCTTC. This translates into CASSTSRRGNYGYTF.

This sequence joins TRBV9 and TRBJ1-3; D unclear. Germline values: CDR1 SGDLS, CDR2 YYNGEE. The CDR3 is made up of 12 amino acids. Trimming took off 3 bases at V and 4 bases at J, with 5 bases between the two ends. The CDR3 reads CASSEGGNTIYF. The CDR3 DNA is TGTGCCAGCAGCGAAGGAGGAAACACCATATATTTT.

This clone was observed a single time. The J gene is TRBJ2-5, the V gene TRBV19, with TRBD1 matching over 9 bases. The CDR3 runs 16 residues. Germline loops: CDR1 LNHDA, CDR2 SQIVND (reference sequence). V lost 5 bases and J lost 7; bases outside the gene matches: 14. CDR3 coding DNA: TGTGCCAGTAGTCAACCCGGGGGACAGGGTCGTCGGACCCAGTACTTC. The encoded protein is CASSQPGGQGRRTQYF.

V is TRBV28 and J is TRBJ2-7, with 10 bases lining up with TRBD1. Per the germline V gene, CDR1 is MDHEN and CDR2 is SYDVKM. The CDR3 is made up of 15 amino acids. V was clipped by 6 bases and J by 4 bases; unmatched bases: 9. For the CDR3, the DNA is TGTGCCAGCAGCAAACTGGGACAGGGGTTTTACGAGCAGTACTTC. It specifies CASSKLGQGFYEQYF.

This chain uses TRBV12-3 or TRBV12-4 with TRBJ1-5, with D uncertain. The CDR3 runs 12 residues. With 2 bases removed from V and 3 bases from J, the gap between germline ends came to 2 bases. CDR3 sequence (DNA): TGTGCCAGCAGTTTACCCAATCAGCCCCAGCATTTT. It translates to CASSLPNQPQHF.

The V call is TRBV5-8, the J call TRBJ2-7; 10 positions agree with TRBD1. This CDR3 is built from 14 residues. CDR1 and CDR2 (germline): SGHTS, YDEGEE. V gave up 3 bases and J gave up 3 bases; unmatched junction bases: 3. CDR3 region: CASSYRDRGYEQYF. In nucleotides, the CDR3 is TGTGCCAGCAGCTACCGGGACAGGGGCTACGAGCAGTACTTC.

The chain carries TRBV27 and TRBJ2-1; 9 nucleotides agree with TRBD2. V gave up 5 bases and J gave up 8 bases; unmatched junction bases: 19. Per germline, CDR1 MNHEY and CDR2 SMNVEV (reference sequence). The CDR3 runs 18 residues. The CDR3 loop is CASSPYRPRVQRGDEQFF. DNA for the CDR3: TGTGCCAGCAGTCCATACCGCCCCAGGGTCCAGCGGGGGGATGAGCAGTTCTTC.

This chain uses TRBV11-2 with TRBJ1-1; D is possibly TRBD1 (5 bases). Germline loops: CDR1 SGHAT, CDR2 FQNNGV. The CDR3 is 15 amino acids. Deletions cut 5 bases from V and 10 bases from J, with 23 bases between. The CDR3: CASSPPVVGPGGAFF. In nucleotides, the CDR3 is TGTGCCAGCAGCCCCCCCGTCGTGGGGCCTGGAGGAGCTTTCTTT. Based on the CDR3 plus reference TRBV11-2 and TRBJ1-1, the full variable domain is EAGVAQSPRYKIIEKRQSVAFWCNPISGHATLYWYQQILGQGPKLLIQFQNNGVVDDSQLPKDRFSAERLKGVDSTLKIQPAKLEDSAVYLCASSPPVVGPGGAFFGQGTRLTVV.

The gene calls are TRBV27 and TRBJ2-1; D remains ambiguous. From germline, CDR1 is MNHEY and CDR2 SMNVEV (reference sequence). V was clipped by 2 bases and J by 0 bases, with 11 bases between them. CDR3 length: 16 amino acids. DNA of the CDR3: TGTGCCAGCAGTTTAAACCCGCAACTCTCCTACAATGAGCAGTTCTTC. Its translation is CASSLNPQLSYNEQFF.

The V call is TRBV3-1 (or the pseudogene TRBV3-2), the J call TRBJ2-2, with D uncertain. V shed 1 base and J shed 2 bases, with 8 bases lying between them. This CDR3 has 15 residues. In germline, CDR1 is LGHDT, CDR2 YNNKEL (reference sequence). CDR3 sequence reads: CASSQGHPNTGELFF. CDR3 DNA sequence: TGTGCCAGCAGCCAAGGGCACCCCAACACCGGGGAGCTGTTTTTT.

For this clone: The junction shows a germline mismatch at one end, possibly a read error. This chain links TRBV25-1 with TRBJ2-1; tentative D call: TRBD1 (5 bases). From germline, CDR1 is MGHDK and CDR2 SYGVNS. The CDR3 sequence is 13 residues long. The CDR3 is CASSDQGYSEQFF. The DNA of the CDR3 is TGTGCCAGCAGTGACCAGGGTTACAGTGAGCAGTTCTTC. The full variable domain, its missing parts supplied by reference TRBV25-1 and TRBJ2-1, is EADIYQTPRYLVIGTGKKITLECSQTMGHDKMYWYQQDPGMELHLIHYSYGVNSTEKGDLSSESTVSRIRTEHFPLTLESARPSHTSQYLCASSDQGYSEQFFGPGTRLTVL.

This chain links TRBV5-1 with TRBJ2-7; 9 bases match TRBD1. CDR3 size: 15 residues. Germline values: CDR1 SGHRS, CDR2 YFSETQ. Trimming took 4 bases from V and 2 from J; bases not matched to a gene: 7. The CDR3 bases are TGCGCCAGCAGCCCACAGGGGGCGAGTCCCTACGAGCAGTACTTC. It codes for CASSPQGASPYEQYF. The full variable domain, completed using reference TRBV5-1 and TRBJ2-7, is KAGVTQTPRYLIKTRGQQVTLSCSPISGHRSVSWYQQTPGQGLQFLFEYFSETQRNKGNFPGRFSGRQFSNSRSEMNVSTLELGDSALYLCASSPQGASPYEQYFGPGTRLTVT.

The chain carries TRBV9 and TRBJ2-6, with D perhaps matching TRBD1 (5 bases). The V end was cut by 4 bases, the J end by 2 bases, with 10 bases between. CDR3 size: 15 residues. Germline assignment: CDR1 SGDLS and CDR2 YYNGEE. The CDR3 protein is CASSPRETGANVLTF. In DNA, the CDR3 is TGTGCCAGCAGCCCCAGGGAAACTGGGGCCAACGTCCTGACTTTC. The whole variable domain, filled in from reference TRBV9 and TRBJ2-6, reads DSGVTQTPKHLITATGQRVTLRCSPRSGDLSVYWYQQSLDQGLQFLIQYYNGEERAKGNILERFSAQQFPDLHSELNLSSLELGDSALYFCASSPRETGANVLTFGAGSRLTVL.

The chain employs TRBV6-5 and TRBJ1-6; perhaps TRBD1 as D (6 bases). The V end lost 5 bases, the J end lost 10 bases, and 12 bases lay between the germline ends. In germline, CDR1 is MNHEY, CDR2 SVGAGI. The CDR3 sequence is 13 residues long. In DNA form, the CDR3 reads TGTGCCAGCAGTCTCTTCGGGGGCTCACCCCTCCACTTT. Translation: CASSLFGGSPLHF.

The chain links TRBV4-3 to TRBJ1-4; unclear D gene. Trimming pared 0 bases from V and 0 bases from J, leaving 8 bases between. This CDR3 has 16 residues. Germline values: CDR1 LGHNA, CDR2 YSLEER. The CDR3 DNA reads TGCGCCAGCAGCCAAGATCTGACTGCAACTAATGAAAAACTGTTTTTT. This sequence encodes CASSQDLTATNEKLFF.

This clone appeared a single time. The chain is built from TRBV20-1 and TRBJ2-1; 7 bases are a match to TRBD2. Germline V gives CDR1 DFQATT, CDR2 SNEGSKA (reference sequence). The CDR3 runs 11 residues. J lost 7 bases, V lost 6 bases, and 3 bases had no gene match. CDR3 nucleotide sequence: TGCAGTGCCTCGCGGGGGAATGAGCAGTTCTTC. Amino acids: CSASRGNEQFF.

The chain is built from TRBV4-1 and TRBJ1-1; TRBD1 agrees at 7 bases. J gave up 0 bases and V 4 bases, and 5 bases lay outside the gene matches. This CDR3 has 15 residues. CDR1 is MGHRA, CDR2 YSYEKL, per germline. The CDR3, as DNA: TGCGCCAGCAGCCGCTGGACAGGCGTGAACACTGAAGCTTTCTTT. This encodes CASSRWTGVNTEAFF.

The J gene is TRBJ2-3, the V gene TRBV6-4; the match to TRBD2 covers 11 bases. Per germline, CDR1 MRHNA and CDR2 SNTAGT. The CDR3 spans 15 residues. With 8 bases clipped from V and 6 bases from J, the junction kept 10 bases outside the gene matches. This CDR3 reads CASGLLAGVPDTQYF. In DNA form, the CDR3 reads TGTGCCAGCGGATTACTAGCGGGAGTTCCCGATACGCAGTATTTT.

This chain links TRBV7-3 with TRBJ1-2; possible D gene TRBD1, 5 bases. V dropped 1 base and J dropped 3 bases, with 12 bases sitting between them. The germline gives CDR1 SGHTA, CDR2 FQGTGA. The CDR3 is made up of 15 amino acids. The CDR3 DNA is TGTGCCAGCAGCTTAAGTGCAGGGAACGACTATGGCTACACCTTC. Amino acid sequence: CASSLSAGNDYGYTF. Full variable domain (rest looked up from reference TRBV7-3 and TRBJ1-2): GAGVSQTPSNKVTEKGKYVELRCDPISGHTALYWYRQSLGQGPEFLIYFQGTGAADDSGLPNDRFFAVRPEGSVSTLKIQRTERGDSAVYLCASSLSAGNDYGYTFGSGTRLTVV.

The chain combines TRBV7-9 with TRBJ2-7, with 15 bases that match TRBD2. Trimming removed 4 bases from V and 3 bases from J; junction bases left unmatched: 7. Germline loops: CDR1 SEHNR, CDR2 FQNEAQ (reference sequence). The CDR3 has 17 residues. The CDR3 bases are TGTGCCAGCAGCTCCTGGGGGACTAGCGGGAGGATCTACGAGCAGTACTTC. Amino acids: CASSSWGTSGRIYEQYF.

Written as DNA, the CDR3 is TGTGCCACCAGCAGAAGGGGTAGCACAGATACGCAGTATTTT. The encoded protein is CATSRRGSTDTQYF. The V call is TRBV15, the J call TRBJ2-3, with D tentatively TRBD1 (5 bases). The CDR3 extends over 14 amino acids. The germline CDR1 and CDR2 sequences are LNHNV and YYDKDF (reference sequence). Trimming pared 2 bases from V and 0 bases from J, leaving 6 bases between.

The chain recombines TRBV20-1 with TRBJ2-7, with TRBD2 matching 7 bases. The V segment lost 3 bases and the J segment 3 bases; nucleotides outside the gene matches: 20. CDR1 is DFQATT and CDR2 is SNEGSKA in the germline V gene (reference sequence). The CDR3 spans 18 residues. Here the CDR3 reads CSASVRRPFAGEDYEQYF. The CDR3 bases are TGCAGTGCTAGTGTCAGGAGACCATTTGCGGGGGAAGACTACGAGCAGTACTTC.

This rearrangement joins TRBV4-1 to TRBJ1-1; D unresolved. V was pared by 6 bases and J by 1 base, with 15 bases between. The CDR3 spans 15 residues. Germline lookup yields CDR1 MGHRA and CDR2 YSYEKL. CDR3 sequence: CASSRGLIENTEAFF. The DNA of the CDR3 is TGCGCCAGCAGTCGAGGTTTGATAGAGAACACTGAAGCTTTCTTT.

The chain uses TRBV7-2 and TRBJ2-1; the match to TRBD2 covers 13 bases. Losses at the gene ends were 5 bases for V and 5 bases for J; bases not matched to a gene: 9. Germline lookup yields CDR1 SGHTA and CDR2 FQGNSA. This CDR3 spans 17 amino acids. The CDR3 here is CASSPGLAGAGDNEQFF. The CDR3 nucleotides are TGTGCCAGCAGCCCCGGACTAGCGGGAGCAGGTGACAATGAGCAGTTCTTC.

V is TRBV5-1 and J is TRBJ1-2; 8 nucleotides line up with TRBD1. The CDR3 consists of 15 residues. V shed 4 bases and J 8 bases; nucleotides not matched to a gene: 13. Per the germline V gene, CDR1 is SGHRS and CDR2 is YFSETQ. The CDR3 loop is CASSPGGRGERGYTF. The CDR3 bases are TGCGCCAGCAGCCCAGGGGGCCGGGGGGAACGAGGCTACACCTTC.